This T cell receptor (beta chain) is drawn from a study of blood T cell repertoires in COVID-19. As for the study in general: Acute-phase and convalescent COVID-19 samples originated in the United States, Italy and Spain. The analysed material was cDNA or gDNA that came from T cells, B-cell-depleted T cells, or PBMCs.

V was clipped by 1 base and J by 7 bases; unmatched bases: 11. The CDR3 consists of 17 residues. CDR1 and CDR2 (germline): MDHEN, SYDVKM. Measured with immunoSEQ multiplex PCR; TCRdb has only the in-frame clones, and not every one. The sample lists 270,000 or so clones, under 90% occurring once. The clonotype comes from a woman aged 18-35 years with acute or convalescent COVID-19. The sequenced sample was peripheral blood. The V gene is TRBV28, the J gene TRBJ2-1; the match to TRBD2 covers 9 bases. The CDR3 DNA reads TGTGCCAGCAGTTTATTGGGGACAGCGGGAGGAGGAAATGAGCAGTTCTTC. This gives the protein CASSLLGTAGGGNEQFF. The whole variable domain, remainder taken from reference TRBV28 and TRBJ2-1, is DVKVTQSSRYLVKRTGEKVFLECVQDMDHENMFWYRQDPGLGLRLIYFSYDVKMKEKGDIPEGYSVSREKKERFSLILESASTNQTSMYLCASSLLGTAGGGNEQFFGPGTRLTVL.